The sequence of this TCR beta chain was determined in a study of blood T cell repertoires in COVID-19. Looking at the study overall: There were acute and convalescent COVID-19 samples, and they came from the United States, Italy and Spain.

The germline V and J ends were trimmed by 0 bases and 9 bases, with 15 bases remaining between them. Germline V gives CDR1 MNHEY, CDR2 SVGEGT. The CDR3 is made up of 15 amino acids. The assay was immunoSEQ multiplex PCR, and TCRdb's table has in-frame clones only and misses some. This sample yields about 130,000 clones, of which roughly nine tenths are seen a single time; around 2.1% belongs to the top ten. V and J are TRBV6-2 or TRBV6-3 and TRBJ2-1; D is perhaps TRBD2 (6 bases). This receptor was identified in a man aged 50 to 60 with COVID-19, enrolled during active disease. Sequencing was carried out using peripheral blood. The CDR3 nucleotides are TGTGCCAGCAGTTACTCTTTCCCGGGAGTTATTGAGCAGTTCTTC. Protein: CASSYSFPGVIEQFF.